This T cell receptor (beta chain) is drawn from a study of graft-versus-host responses after intestinal transplantation. Study summary: Recipients had transplants, and these were multivisceral, liver-intestinal, or isolated intestinal. All recipients were given anti-thymocyte globulin induction, and tacrolimus and steroids were then administered for roughly three years.

Repertoires were generated with immunoSEQ multiplex PCR, while TCRdb's copy carries only in-frame clones and drops some. This table has approximately 89,000 clones, about nine tenths appearing once. Between the trimmed V and J ends, which lost 3 bases and 4 bases, there was a span of 6 bases. The CDR3 is made up of 11 amino acids. Germline assignment: CDR1 DFQATT and CDR2 SNEGSKA (reference sequence). This specimen consisted of PBMCs, obtained just under 460 days after intestinal transplant. This chain uses TRBV20-1 with TRBJ2-5, with D uncertain. This TCR came from a human patient who received an intestinal transplant, so some T cells may come from the graft donor. This CDR3 is CSASAVETQYF. The DNA for the CDR3 is TGCAGTGCTAGCGCTGTAGAGACCCAGTACTTC.